This T cell receptor (beta chain) was sequenced during a study of CD8+ T cells in alopecia areata. About the study: Severity was scored as percentage of affected scalp area in treated patients. Overall study results and limits: Under tofacitinib, fewer expanded CD8+ clones appeared among the top 100 scalp clones.

For this clone: Its antigen remains unknown.

Described treatment: oral pan-JAK inhibitor, 5-10 mg twice daily. The CDR3 is 11 amino acids. The V end was cut by 3 bases, the J end by 4 bases, with 6 bases between. CDR1 is SQVTM and CDR2 is ANQGSEA in the germline V gene. Extracted from the samples, RNA was reverse transcribed into cDNA to serve as the sequencing template. Here immunoSEQ multiplex PCR was the method, and the copy in TCRdb shows in-frame clones only, minus some. Here the sample spans about 42,000 clones, about three fifths being singletons. The source of this sequence is a human donor with alopecia areata. The sequenced sample was CD8+ T cells sorted from blood, obtained at week 4, from a patient treated with tofacitinib. J is TRBJ1-1 and V is TRBV29-1, with D unclear. For the CDR3, the DNA is TGCAGCGTTGACCCTGGCACTGAAGCTTTCTTT. As protein: CSVDPGTEAFF.